This TCR beta chain was found in a study of cytotoxic CD8 clonotypes in ibrutinib-treated CLL. Regarding the study as a whole: Elevated clonality accompanied ibrutinib response, with a return toward baseline values at progression.

As input for TCR beta libraries, about 2 micrograms of genomic DNA came from cryopreserved PBMCs. Sequencing used immunoSEQ multiplex PCR; TCRdb keeps in-frame clones, though not all of them. Among over 140,000 clones, more than 75% were seen once, and the ten largest hold 7.5% to 8%. V was clipped by 4 bases and J by 7 bases; unmatched bases: 3. The V gene's germline CDR1 is SNHLY and CDR2 FYNNEI. This CDR3 is built from 12 residues. Of note for this clone: The antigen is unknown.

This TCR was recovered from a human donor with chronic lymphocytic leukemia. The chain links TRBV2 to TRBJ1-2; TRBD1 agrees at 7 bases. This specimen consisted of PBMCs, obtained after 36 months of ibrutinib treatment. CDR3 loop: CASSADRAGYTF. DNA of the CDR3: TGTGCCAGCAGTGCCGACAGGGCTGGCTACACCTTC.